These 24 T cell receptor beta chains originate from one sample sequenced in a study of cytomegalovirus exposure and HLA in healthy donors. Primers included in the PCR were 60 Vbeta and 13 Jbeta primers. Only in-frame clones appear in the TCRdb table, and some are missing; sequencing was by immunoSEQ multiplex PCR. The data show 130,000 or so clones, around two thirds seen once. The material sequenced was PBMCs. The receptors here all came from a woman aged 40 to 49 in good health and CMV-seronegative.

The chain combines TRBV18 with TRBJ1-4; no reliable D call. Trimming stripped 5 bases from V and 7 bases from J, with 14 bases between. The CDR3 is 14 residues long. Germline V lookup: CDR1 KGHSH, CDR2 LQKENI. The CDR3: CASSSSVRGEKLFF. CDR3 bases: TGTGCCAGCTCAAGCTCGGTCCGCGGTGAAAAACTGTTTTTT.

This clone was picked up a small number of times. The CDR3 sequence: CASSQGEEQYF. For the CDR3, the DNA is TGCGCCAGCAGCCAAGGAGAGGAGCAGTACTTC. J is TRBJ2-7 and V is TRBV4-1; D is uncertain. This CDR3 spans 11 amino acids. Trimming took off 1 base at V and 7 bases at J, with 5 bases between the two ends. Germline lookup yields CDR1 MGHRA and CDR2 YSYEKL.

The J gene is TRBJ1-1, the V gene TRBV10-3; 7 bases match TRBD1. The CDR3 loop spans 15 amino acids. The germline V gene has CDR1 ENHRY and CDR2 SYGVKD. After removal of 1 base from V and 6 bases from J, the junction contained 8 bases not matched to a gene. CDR3 in amino acids: CAISELGGRVAEAFF. CDR3 coding DNA: TGTGCCATCAGTGAGTTAGGGGGCAGGGTTGCTGAAGCTTTCTTT.

This clone was seen more than once but under ten times. This rearrangement joins TRBV11-2 to TRBJ1-1, with D possibly being TRBD1 (6 bases). Germline CDR1 SGHAT, CDR2 FQNNGV. The V end lost 5 bases, the J end lost 3 bases, and 19 bases lay between the germline ends. This CDR3 contains 16 residues. CDR3 amino acids: CASSPYLSTGDTEAFF. CDR3 in DNA: TGTGCCAGCAGCCCGTACCTATCGACAGGTGACACTGAAGCTTTCTTT.

This clone has just a few counts. This chain joins TRBV13 and TRBJ2-1, with no clear D. This CDR3 has 15 amino acids. V was clipped by 5 bases and J by 1 base, with 12 bases between them. The germline CDR1 and CDR2 sequences are PRHDT and FYEKMQ (reference sequence). The CDR3 DNA sequence: TGTGCCAGCAGCCCGGCCTACGGGTCCTACAATGAGCAGTTCTTC. Protein sequence: CASSPAYGSYNEQFF.

CDR3 protein: CAWSVSRGRGSNQPQHF. CDR3 nucleotide sequence: TGTGCCTGGAGTGTAAGTAGGGGCAGGGGAAGCAATCAGCCCCAGCATTTT. The chain couples TRBV30 to TRBJ1-5, with D possibly TRBD1 on 6 matching bases. V lost 0 bases and J 1 base, leaving 16 bases between the germline ends. This CDR3 region has 17 residues. CDR1 and CDR2 from the germline V gene are GTSNPN and SVGIG (reference sequence).

The genes are TRBV28 and TRBJ2-5, with 7 bases that match TRBD2. Trimming removed 8 bases from V and 5 bases from J; junction bases left unmatched: 20. Per germline, CDR1 MDHEN and CDR2 SYDVKM. The CDR3 runs 17 residues. The CDR3 region is CASPPYSSPGGGETQYF. CDR3 sequence (DNA): TGTGCCAGCCCTCCCTATTCCTCTCCGGGGGGAGGGGAGACCCAGTACTTC.

The chain uses TRBV10-2 and TRBJ1-1, with D possibly TRBD1 on 5 matching bases. CDR3 length equals 13 residues. CDR1 is WSHSY and CDR2 is SAAADI in the germline V gene. V lost 4 bases and J lost 5, with 11 bases in between. The CDR3 region has the DNA TGCGCCAGCAGTGCGGGGGTGGGGACTGAAGCTTTCTTT. As protein: CASSAGVGTEAFF.

This clone appeared once. The rearrangement joins TRBV6-1 to TRBJ2-7, with 8 positions matching TRBD1. The CDR3 covers 14 residues. The V gene's germline CDR1 is MNHNS and CDR2 SASEGT. The ends lost 6 bases at V and 2 bases at J; junction bases unmatched: 6. DNA for the CDR3: TGTGCCAGCAGGTTGACAGGGGATACCTACGAGCAGTACTTC. This encodes CASRLTGDTYEQYF.

The chain uses TRBV5-1 and TRBJ2-3, with 7 bases lining up with TRBD2. Germline V gene lookup returns CDR1 SGHRS and CDR2 YFSETQ. CDR3 length equals 14 residues. V lost 8 bases to trimming and J lost 6 bases; unmatched junction nucleotides: 12. In DNA, the CDR3 is TGCGCCAGTTTGGACTTGGGGGGGTCGGATACGCAGTATTTT. Translated, it gives CASLDLGGSDTQYF.

This clone came up a few times. The gene calls are TRBV10-3 and TRBJ1-1; D call uncertain. V was cut by 2 bases and J by 5 bases, with 18 bases left in between. In germline, CDR1 is ENHRY, CDR2 SYGVKD. This CDR3 is built from 16 residues. CDR3 sequence reads: CAISEMVALRGTEAFF. The CDR3 nucleotides are TGTGCCATCAGTGAGATGGTGGCACTTCGAGGAACTGAAGCTTTCTTT.

This clone has just one count. The V call is TRBV2, the J call TRBJ2-7; tentative D call: TRBD1 (6 bases). The V and J ends lost 7 bases and 6 bases respectively, with 16 bases between them. Germline CDR1 and CDR2: SNHLY and FYNNEI. The CDR3 runs 13 residues. In DNA form, the CDR3 reads TGTGCCAGCAAGACGACAGGTCTCGGCGAGCAGTACTTC. It is translated as CASKTTGLGEQYF.

This rearrangement joins TRBV6-6 to TRBJ2-7, with 7 nucleotides matching TRBD1. V was clipped by 2 bases and J by 4 bases; unmatched bases: 8. The CDR3 totals 15 residues. Germline V gives CDR1 MNHNY, CDR2 SVGAGI (reference sequence). For the CDR3, the DNA is TGTGCCAGCAGTTACCCGCCAGGGGGAAAGTACGAGCAGTACTTC. Translated, it gives CASSYPPGGKYEQYF.

CDR3 region: CASSQGAGGRGETQYF. DNA of the CDR3: TGCGCCAGCAGCCAAGGTGCGGGGGGGAGGGGAGAGACCCAGTACTTC. The chain uses TRBV4-3 and TRBJ2-5, with 9 bases matching TRBD2. V lost 1 base to trimming and J lost 4 bases; unmatched junction nucleotides: 7. Germline V gives CDR1 LGHNA, CDR2 YSLEER. This CDR3 has 16 amino acids.

J is TRBJ1-1 and V is TRBV28, with D unresolved. The CDR3 runs 13 residues. Germline V gene data show CDR1 as MDHEN and CDR2 as SYDVKM. V was shortened by 3 bases and J by 7 bases, with 12 bases between the two germline ends. The CDR3 is CASSFVLVHEAFF. The CDR3 DNA sequence: TGTGCCAGCAGTTTTGTTTTAGTCCATGAAGCTTTCTTT.

This clone was picked up a small number of times. The chain couples TRBV5-6 to TRBJ1-6; the match to TRBD1 covers 9 bases. Germline CDR1 SGHDT, CDR2 YYEEEE. This CDR3 contains 14 residues. The V segment lost 7 bases and the J segment 7 bases; nucleotides outside the gene matches: 6. CDR3 loop: CASLSGTGNSPLHF. The DNA of the CDR3 is TGTGCCAGCCTCTCCGGGACAGGGAATTCACCCCTCCACTTT.

The chain couples TRBV10-2 to TRBJ1-2; D might be TRBD1 (5 bases). The germline gives CDR1 WSHSY, CDR2 SAAADI. CDR3 length: 12 residues. V was pared by 5 bases and J by 3 bases, with 7 bases between. In DNA form, the CDR3 reads TGCGCCAGCAGTCCGGGGGACTATGGCTACACCTTC. This sequence encodes CASSPGDYGYTF.

The chain joins TRBV19 to TRBJ1-3; D gene ambiguous. Germline V gene sequence: CDR1 LNHDA, CDR2 SQIVND (reference sequence). This CDR3 is built from 16 residues. Trimming took 4 bases from V and 0 from J, leaving 13 bases between them. The CDR3 protein is CASSTLHGSSGNTIYF. CDR3 sequence (DNA): TGTGCCAGTAGTACTTTACACGGGTCCTCTGGAAACACCATATATTTT.

This clone was counted only a few times. CDR3 DNA: TGTGCCAGCAGCTCCTTAGGGAGAGGCATTGAGGCGGAGACCCAGTACTTC. Encoded protein: CASSSLGRGIEAETQYF. The V and J genes are TRBV5-4 and TRBJ2-5; D is perhaps TRBD2 (5 bases). The CDR3 length is 17 residues. V lost 3 bases and J lost 5, with 23 bases in between. The V gene's germline CDR1 is SGHNT and CDR2 YYREEE (reference sequence).

The genes are TRBV6-1 and TRBJ2-7, with 7 bases that match TRBD2. This CDR3 contains 11 residues. Germline values: CDR1 MNHNS, CDR2 SASEGT. Trimming took 11 bases from V and 4 from J; bases not matched to a gene: 5. CDR3 in DNA: TGTGCCGGAGGGGAGGGGTACGAGCAGTACTTC. Its translation: CAGGEGYEQYF.

The chain couples TRBV18 to TRBJ1-2, with 8 bases identical to TRBD1. The CDR3 runs 16 residues. CDR1 KGHSH and CDR2 LQKENI come from the germline V gene. Trimming at V came to 3 bases and at J to 4 bases, leaving 10 bases not matched to a gene. The DNA of the CDR3 is TGTGCCAGCTCACCGCCAGGGACAGGAGTCTCCTATGGCTACACCTTC. Translated: CASSPPGTGVSYGYTF.

The chain combines TRBV2 with TRBJ1-3; TRBD1 is a possible D gene (5 bases). Germline V gene sequence: CDR1 SNHLY, CDR2 FYNNEI. The CDR3 has 14 residues. V was shortened by 3 bases and J by 4 bases, with 10 bases between the two germline ends. The CDR3 DNA reads as TGTGCCAGCAGTGACGTGGGGCTAGGAAACACCATATATTTT. It specifies CASSDVGLGNTIYF.

Only a few counts were recorded for this clone. The chain recombines TRBV6-5 with TRBJ1-1, with TRBD1 as a possible D gene (5 bases). The CDR3 is made up of 14 amino acids. Germline values: CDR1 MNHEY, CDR2 SVGAGI. V lost 10 bases to trimming and J lost 0 bases, with 15 bases between them. The CDR3 protein is CATSWGSLNTEAFF. DNA of the CDR3: TGTGCCACCTCCTGGGGCAGTCTGAACACTGAAGCTTTCTTT.

This clone occurred a few times. The CDR3 nucleotides read TGTGCCAGCAGCTTAGCCGGGACAGGGAGCGGCTACACCTTC. Its protein product is CASSLAGTGSGYTF. The rearrangement joins TRBV7-9 to TRBJ1-2; 9 nucleotides align to TRBD1. Trimming at V came to 0 bases and at J to 8 bases, leaving 4 bases not matched to a gene. In germline, CDR1 is SEHNR, CDR2 FQNEAQ (reference sequence). The CDR3 has 14 residues.